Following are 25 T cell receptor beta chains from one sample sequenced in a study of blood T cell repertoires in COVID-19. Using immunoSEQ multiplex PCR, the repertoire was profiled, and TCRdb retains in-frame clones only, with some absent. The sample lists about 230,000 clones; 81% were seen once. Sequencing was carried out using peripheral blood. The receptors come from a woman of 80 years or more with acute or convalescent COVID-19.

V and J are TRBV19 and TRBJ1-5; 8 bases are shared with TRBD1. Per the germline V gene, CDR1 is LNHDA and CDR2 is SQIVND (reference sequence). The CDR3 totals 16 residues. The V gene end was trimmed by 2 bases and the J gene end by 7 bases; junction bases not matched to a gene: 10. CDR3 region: CASSIWVAGGYQPQHF. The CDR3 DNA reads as TGTGCCAGTAGTATATGGGTCGCAGGGGGCTACCAGCCCCAGCATTTT.

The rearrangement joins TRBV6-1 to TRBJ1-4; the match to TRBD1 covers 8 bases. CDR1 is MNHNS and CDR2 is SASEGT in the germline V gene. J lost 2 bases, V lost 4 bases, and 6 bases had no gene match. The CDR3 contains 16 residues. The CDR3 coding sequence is TGTGCCAGCAGTGGAGCACAGGGGGTGACTAATGAAAAACTGTTTTTT. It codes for CASSGAQGVTNEKLFF.

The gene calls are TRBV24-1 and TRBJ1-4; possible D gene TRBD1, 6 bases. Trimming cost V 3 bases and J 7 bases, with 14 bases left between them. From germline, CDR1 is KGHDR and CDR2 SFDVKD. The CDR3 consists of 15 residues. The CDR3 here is CATSDAGGPGEKLFF. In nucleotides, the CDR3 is TGTGCCACCAGTGATGCGGGGGGCCCGGGTGAAAAACTGTTTTTT.

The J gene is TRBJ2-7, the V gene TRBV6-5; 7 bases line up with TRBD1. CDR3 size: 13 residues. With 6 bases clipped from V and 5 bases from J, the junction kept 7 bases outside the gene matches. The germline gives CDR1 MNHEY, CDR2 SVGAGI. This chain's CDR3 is CASSTGQRDEQYF. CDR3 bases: TGTGCCAGCAGCACGGGACAGCGTGACGAGCAGTACTTC.

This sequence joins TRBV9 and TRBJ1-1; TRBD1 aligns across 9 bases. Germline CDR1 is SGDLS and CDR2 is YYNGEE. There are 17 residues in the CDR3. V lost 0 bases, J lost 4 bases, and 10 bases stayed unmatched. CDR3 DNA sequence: TGTGCCAGCAGCGTAGCTACGGGACAGGGATCGGGCACTGAAGCTTTCTTT. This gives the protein CASSVATGQGSGTEAFF.

The CDR3 sequence is CASSPQGSGTDTQYF. For the CDR3, the DNA is TGTGCCAGCAGCCCACAGGGGTCCGGCACAGATACGCAGTATTTT. This chain links TRBV5-6 with TRBJ2-3, with 7 bases aligning to TRBD1. The V segment lost 4 bases and the J segment 1 base; nucleotides outside the gene matches: 6. This CDR3 region has 15 residues. Germline CDR1 reads SGHDT; CDR2 reads YYEEEE.

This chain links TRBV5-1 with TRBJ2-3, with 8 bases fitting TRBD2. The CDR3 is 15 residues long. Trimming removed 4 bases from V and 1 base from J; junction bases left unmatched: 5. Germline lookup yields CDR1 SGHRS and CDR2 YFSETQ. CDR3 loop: CASSDTSGGTDTQYF. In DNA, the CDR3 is TGCGCCAGCAGCGACACTAGCGGCGGCACAGATACGCAGTATTTT. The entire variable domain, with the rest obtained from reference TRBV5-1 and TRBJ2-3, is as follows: KAGVTQTPRYLIKTRGQQVTLSCSPISGHRSVSWYQQTPGQGLQFLFEYFSETQRNKGNFPGRFSGRQFSNSRSEMNVSTLELGDSALYLCASSDTSGGTDTQYFGPGTRLTVL.

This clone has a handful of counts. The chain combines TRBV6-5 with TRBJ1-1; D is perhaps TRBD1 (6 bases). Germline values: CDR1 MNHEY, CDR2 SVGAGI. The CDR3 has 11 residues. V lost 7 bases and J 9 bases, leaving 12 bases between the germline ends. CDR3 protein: CASTWGGQAFF. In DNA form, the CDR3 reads TGTGCCAGCACCTGGGGGGGGCAAGCTTTCTTT.

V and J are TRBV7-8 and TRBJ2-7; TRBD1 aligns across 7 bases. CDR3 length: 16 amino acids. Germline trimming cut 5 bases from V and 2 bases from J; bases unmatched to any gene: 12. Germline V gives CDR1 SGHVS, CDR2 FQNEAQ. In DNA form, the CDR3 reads TGTGCCAGCAGCGCTAGGGTTCCGGGACAGACCTACGAGCAGTACTTC. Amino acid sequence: CASSARVPGQTYEQYF.

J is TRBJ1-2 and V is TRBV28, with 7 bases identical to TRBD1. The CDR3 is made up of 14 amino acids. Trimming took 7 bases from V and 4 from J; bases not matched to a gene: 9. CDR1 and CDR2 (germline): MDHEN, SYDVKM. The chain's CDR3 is CASTMRDRSYGYTF. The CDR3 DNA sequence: TGTGCCAGCACCATGAGGGACAGATCCTATGGCTACACCTTC.

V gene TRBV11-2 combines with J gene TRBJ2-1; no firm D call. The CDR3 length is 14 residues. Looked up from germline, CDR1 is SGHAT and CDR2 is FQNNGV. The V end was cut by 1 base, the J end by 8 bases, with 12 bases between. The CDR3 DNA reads TGTGCCAGCAGCTTAGGTACTACCAACCATGAGCAGTTCTTC. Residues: CASSLGTTNHEQFF.

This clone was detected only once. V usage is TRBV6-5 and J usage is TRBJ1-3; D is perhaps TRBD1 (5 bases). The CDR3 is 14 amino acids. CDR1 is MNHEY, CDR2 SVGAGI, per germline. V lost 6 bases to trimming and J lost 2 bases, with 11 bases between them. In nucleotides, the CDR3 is TGTGCCAGCAGGGGGCCCGCGGCTGGAAACACCATATATTTT. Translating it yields CASRGPAAGNTIYF.

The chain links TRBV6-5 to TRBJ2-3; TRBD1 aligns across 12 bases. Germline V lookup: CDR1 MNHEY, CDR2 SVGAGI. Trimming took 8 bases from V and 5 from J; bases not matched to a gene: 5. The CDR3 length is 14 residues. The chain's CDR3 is CASGWDRGRDTQYF. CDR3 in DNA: TGTGCCAGCGGGTGGGACAGGGGGCGAGATACGCAGTATTTT.

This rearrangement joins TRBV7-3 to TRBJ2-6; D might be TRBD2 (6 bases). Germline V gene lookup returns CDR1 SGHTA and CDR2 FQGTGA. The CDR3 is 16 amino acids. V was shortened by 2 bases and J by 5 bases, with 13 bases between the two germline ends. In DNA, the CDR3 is TGTGCCAGCAGCTTAGTGTCCGGGGGTTGGGCCAACGTCCTGACTTTC. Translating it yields CASSLVSGGWANVLTF.

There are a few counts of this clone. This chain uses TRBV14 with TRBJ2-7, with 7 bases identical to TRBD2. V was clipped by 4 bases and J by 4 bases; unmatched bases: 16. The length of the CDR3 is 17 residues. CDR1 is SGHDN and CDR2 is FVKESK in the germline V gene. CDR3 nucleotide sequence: TGTGCCAGCAGCCCAGAAGGCGGAGCGGGAAGGAAATACGAGCAGTACTTC. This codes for CASSPEGGAGRKYEQYF.

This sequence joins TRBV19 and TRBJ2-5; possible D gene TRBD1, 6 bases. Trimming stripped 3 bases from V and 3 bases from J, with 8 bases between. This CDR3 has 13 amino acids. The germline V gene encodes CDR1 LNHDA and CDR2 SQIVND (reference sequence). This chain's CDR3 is CASSIRTEETQYF. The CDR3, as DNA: TGTGCCAGTAGTATTAGGACAGAAGAGACCCAGTACTTC.

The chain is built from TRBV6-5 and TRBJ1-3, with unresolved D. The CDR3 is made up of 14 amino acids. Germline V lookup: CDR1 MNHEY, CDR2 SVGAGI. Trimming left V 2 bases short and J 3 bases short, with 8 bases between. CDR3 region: CASSYTEVGNTIYF. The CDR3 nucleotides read TGTGCCAGCAGTTACACCGAGGTTGGAAACACCATATATTTT.

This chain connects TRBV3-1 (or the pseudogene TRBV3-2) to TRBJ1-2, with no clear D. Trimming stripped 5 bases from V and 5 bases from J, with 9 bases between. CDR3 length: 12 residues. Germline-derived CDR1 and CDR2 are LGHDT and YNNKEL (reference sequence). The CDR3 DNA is TGTGCCAGCAGCTTAAGAGGATATGGCTACACCTTC. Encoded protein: CASSLRGYGYTF.

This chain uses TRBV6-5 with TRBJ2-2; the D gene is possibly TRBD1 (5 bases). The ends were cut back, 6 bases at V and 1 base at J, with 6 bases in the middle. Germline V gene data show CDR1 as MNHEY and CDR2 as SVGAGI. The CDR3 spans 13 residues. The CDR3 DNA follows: TGTGCCAGCAGCACAGGGAACACCGGGGAGCTGTTTTTT. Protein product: CASSTGNTGELFF.

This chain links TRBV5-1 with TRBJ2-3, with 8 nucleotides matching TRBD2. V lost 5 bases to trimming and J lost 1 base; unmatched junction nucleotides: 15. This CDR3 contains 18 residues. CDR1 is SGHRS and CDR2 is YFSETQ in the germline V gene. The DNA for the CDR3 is TGCGCCAGCAGTCCCGGGAGGGCTCCCGGGGGAGGCACAGATACGCAGTATTTT. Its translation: CASSPGRAPGGGTDTQYF.

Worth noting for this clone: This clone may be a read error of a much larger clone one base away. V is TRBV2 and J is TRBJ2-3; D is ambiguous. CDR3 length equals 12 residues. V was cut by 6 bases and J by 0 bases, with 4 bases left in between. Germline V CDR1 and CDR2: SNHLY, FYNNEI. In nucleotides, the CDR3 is TGTGCCAGCAGCACTAGCACAGATACGCAGTATTTT. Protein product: CASSTSTDTQYF.

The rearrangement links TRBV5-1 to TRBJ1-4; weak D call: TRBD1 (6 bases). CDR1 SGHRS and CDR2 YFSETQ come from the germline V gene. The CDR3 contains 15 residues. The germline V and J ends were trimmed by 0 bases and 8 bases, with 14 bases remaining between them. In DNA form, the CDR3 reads TGCGCCAGCAGCTTGGGGACAGTTCTGGGCGAAAAACTGTTTTTT. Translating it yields CASSLGTVLGEKLFF.

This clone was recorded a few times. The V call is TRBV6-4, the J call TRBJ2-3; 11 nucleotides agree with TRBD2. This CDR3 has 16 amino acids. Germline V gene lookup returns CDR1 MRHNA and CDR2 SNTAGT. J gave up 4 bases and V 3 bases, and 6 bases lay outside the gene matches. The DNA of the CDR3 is TGTGCCAGCAGTGATTCCGGGACTAGCGGCCCAGATACGCAGTATTTT. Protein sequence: CASSDSGTSGPDTQYF.

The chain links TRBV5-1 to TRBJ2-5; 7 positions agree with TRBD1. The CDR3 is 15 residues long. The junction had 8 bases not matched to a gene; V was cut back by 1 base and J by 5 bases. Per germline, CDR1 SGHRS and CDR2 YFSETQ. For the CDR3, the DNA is TGCGCCAGCAGCTTGACAGGGGCCCGCTTGGAGACCCAGTACTTC. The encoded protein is CASSLTGARLETQYF.

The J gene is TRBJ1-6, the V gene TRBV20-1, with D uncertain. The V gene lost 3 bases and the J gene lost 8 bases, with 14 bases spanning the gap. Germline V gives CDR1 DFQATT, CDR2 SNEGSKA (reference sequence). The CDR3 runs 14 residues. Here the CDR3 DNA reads TGCAGTGCTAGTAAACCTGTTCGGGATTCACCCCTCCACTTT. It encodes CSASKPVRDSPLHF.